Included here is one T cell receptor beta chain sequence, with context. One end of the junction varies from germline; a read error may be responsible. This sample stems from a study of blood T cell repertoires in COVID-19. Germline V gene data show CDR1 as LGHDT and CDR2 as YNNKEL (reference sequence). The CDR3 is 15 residues long. The table came from immunoSEQ multiplex PCR; TCRdb's copy has only in-frame clones and leaves some out. The table lists 250,000 to 400,000 clones, roughly 88% of them singletons. The chain joins TRBV3-1 (or the pseudogene TRBV3-2) to TRBJ1-1; weak D call: TRBD1 (5 bases). Input material: peripheral blood. The TCR was taken from a woman aged 30 to 39 with COVID-19, enrolled during active disease. Here the CDR3 reads CASSQEKAGNPEAFF. CDR3 nucleotides: TGTGCCAGCAGCCAAGAGAAGGCAGGGAACCCTGAAGCTTTCTTT.